The 29 T cell receptor beta chains below all came from one sample that was sequenced in a study of human T cells and chemical hapten exposure. TCRdb independently ran MiXCR on the RACE reads; one entry per CDR3 protein. The sample lists around 200,000 distinct CDR3 sequences, approximately 31% occurring once. Time point here: pre-sensitization, week 0. Specified treatment: therapeutic diphenylcyclopropenone sensitization with weekly scalp DPC. The specimen comprised whole blood, sampled in connection with sensitization to the hapten diphenylcyclopropenone (DPC). These receptor sequences come from a woman aged 30 to 39 with alopecia areata. Some clones in this sample may be carry-over from other donors' samples.

The V call is TRBV11-2, the J call TRBJ1-2, with D perhaps TRBD1 (6 bases). Per germline, CDR1 SGHAT and CDR2 FQNNGV. V was shortened by 2 bases and J by 3 bases, with 13 bases between the two germline ends. The CDR3 is 15 amino acids. The CDR3 here is CASSLYSGVHYGYTF. CDR3 DNA sequence: TGTGCCAGCAGCTTATATTCAGGGGTGCACTATGGCTACACCTTC.

This clonotype occurred a few times. This rearrangement joins TRBV6-2 or TRBV6-3 to TRBJ2-1; tentative D call: TRBD1 (6 bases). V was trimmed by 6 bases and J by 5 bases, leaving 14 bases between them. Germline CDR1 is MNHEY and CDR2 is SVGEGT. The CDR3 extends over 14 amino acids. The CDR3 DNA reads as TGTGCCAGCAGGCCCTGGTCAGGGGACAATGAGCAGTTCTTC. Encoded protein: CASRPWSGDNEQFF.

This chain connects TRBV20-1 to TRBJ2-3; 9 nucleotides line up with TRBD2. The germline V gene has CDR1 DFQATT and CDR2 SNEGSKA (reference sequence). This CDR3 contains 17 residues. After removal of 3 bases from V and 1 base from J, the junction contained 11 bases not matched to a gene. This CDR3 reads CSARLPASGKGTDTQYF. The CDR3 region has the DNA TGCAGTGCTAGGTTGCCCGCTAGCGGGAAGGGCACAGATACGCAGTATTTT.

The V call is TRBV20-1, the J call TRBJ1-5, with D hard to call. CDR3 size: 13 residues. Per the germline V gene, CDR1 is DFQATT and CDR2 is SNEGSKA (reference sequence). V lost 5 bases to trimming and J lost 0 bases, with 8 bases between them. The DNA of the CDR3 is TGCAGTGCTGTTAGGGATAGCAATCAGCCCCAGCATTTT. This codes for CSAVRDSNQPQHF.

V usage is TRBV6-5 and J usage is TRBJ1-1, with D possibly TRBD1 on 5 matching bases. Germline V gives CDR1 MNHEY, CDR2 SVGAGI. The CDR3 is made up of 15 amino acids. V lost 2 bases and J lost 1, with 11 bases in between. The CDR3: CASSYQGHSNTEAFF. CDR3 DNA sequence: TGTGCCAGCAGTTACCAAGGACACTCGAACACTGAAGCTTTCTTT.

The chain is built from TRBV28 and TRBJ2-1; D assignment may be TRBD1 or TRBD2 (5 bases each). Looked up from germline, CDR1 is MDHEN and CDR2 is SYDVKM. CDR3 length: 15 residues. The V end was cut by 0 bases, the J end by 7 bases, with 13 bases between. As DNA, the CDR3 is TGTGCCAGCAGTTTATGGGGGACGTCGGGTAATGAGCAGTTCTTC. This translates into CASSLWGTSGNEQFF. The complete variable domain, with remaining parts taken from reference TRBV28 and TRBJ2-1, reads DVKVTQSSRYLVKRTGEKVFLECVQDMDHENMFWYRQDPGLGLRLIYFSYDVKMKEKGDIPEGYSVSREKKERFSLILESASTNQTSMYLCASSLWGTSGNEQFFGPGTRLTVL.

V is TRBV28 and J is TRBJ2-3; no firm D call. The CDR3 runs 13 residues. Trimming removed 7 bases from V and 5 bases from J, with 13 bases in between. The germline V gene has CDR1 MDHEN and CDR2 SYDVKM. The CDR3 reads CASKAVFGDTQYF. CDR3 nucleotides: TGTGCCAGCAAAGCAGTTTTCGGAGATACGCAGTATTTT.

The chain links TRBV29-1 to TRBJ2-5, with unresolved D. Germline lookup yields CDR1 SQVTM and CDR2 ANQGSEA. This CDR3 is built from 12 residues. V was clipped by 2 bases and J by 2 bases, with 6 bases between them. CDR3: CSVEHGQETQYF. The CDR3 DNA reads as TGCAGCGTTGAACACGGGCAAGAGACCCAGTACTTC.

This clonotype appeared many times. The gene calls are TRBV24-1 and TRBJ2-1; 9 bases line up with TRBD1. The length of the CDR3 is 15 residues. The germline V gene has CDR1 KGHDR and CDR2 SFDVKD. The V segment lost 3 bases and the J segment 9 bases; nucleotides outside the gene matches: 8. In DNA form, the CDR3 reads TGTGCCACCAGTGATGCCGGACAGGGGTGGGGTGAGCAGTTCTTC. Its translation is CATSDAGQGWGEQFF.

This clonotype showed up just a few times. This chain links TRBV28 with TRBJ2-2, with D possibly matching TRBD2 (5 bases). Germline V lookup: CDR1 MDHEN, CDR2 SYDVKM. The V and J ends lost 5 bases and 0 bases respectively, with 10 bases between them. This CDR3 contains 15 residues. CDR3 DNA sequence: TGTGCCAGCAGTGAATGGCGGGCGAACACCGGGGAGCTGTTTTTT. It translates to CASSEWRANTGELFF.

This clonotype was seen a single time. For the CDR3, the DNA is TGTGCCAGCATTTCCGACCGGGACATATGGATGACTTTC. This gives the protein CASISDRDIWMTF. The gene calls are TRBV6-2 or TRBV6-3 and TRBJ2-6, with D possibly being TRBD1 (6 bases). The CDR3 loop spans 13 amino acids. Germline lookup yields CDR1 MNHEY and CDR2 SVGEGT. The ends were cut back, 7 bases at V and 17 bases at J, with 21 bases in the middle.

This clonotype was seen a handful of times. The chain joins TRBV29-1 to TRBJ2-7; possible D gene TRBD1, 5 bases. Germline lookup yields CDR1 SQVTM and CDR2 ANQGSEA. Trimming took off 7 bases at V and 2 bases at J, with 12 bases between the two ends. CDR3 length: 12 amino acids. CDR3: CSAQGSPYEQYF. CDR3 nucleotide sequence: TGCAGCGCTCAGGGTTCCCCCTACGAGCAGTACTTC.

This clonotype has ten or more counts. The chain uses TRBV29-1 and TRBJ2-1; D uncertain. V was trimmed by 3 bases and J by 0 bases, leaving 9 bases between them. The CDR3 runs to 14 residues. Looked up from germline, CDR1 is SQVTM and CDR2 is ANQGSEA. The CDR3 DNA sequence: TGCAGCGTTGAGCCCCAGAGCTCCTACAATGAGCAGTTCTTC. Translation: CSVEPQSSYNEQFF.

As regards this clonotype: The junction departs from germline at one end; a sequencing error may be responsible. The chain uses TRBV7-2 and TRBJ1-1; D remains unclear. Germline loops: CDR1 SGHTA, CDR2 FQGNSA. CDR3 length: 12 amino acids. The CDR3 protein is CASSPALGPLLF. The CDR3 DNA follows: TGTGCCAGCAGCCCGGCTCTCGGCCCACTACTATTT.

J is TRBJ2-3 and V is TRBV7-2; the D is unclear. Per the germline V gene, CDR1 is SGHTA and CDR2 is FQGNSA. The CDR3 spans 12 residues. The V gene lost 3 bases and the J gene lost 9 bases, with 10 bases spanning the gap. DNA for the CDR3: TGTGCCAGCAGCTTTCGGCCGACAACGCAGTATTTT. It is translated as CASSFRPTTQYF.

The chain employs TRBV6-5 and TRBJ2-7; 12 nucleotides agree with TRBD2. The CDR3 extends over 14 amino acids. CDR1 and CDR2 (germline): MNHEY, SVGAGI. J gave up 2 bases and V 6 bases, and 2 bases lay outside the gene matches. The CDR3 protein is CASRGLAGPYEQYF. In nucleotides, the CDR3 is TGTGCCAGCAGAGGACTAGCGGGACCCTACGAGCAGTACTTC.

This clonotype was seen only a few times. The J gene is TRBJ1-1, the V gene TRBV28, with a tentative D call TRBD1 (6 bases). V was pared by 10 bases and J by 0 bases, with 15 bases between. Germline V gene lookup returns CDR1 MDHEN and CDR2 SYDVKM. The CDR3 is 14 amino acids. The CDR3 DNA is TGTGCCACCGGGTCAGGGGTAATGAACACTGAAGCTTTCTTT. This sequence encodes CATGSGVMNTEAFF.

The sample holds a few counts of this clonotype. The chain has TRBV10-3 and TRBJ2-1; no clear D. Germline V CDR1 and CDR2: ENHRY, SYGVKD. CDR3 length: 13 amino acids. With 6 bases removed from V and 6 bases from J, the gap between germline ends came to 12 bases. CDR3 loop: CAISRIGPNEQFF. The CDR3 DNA follows: TGTGCCATCAGCCGCATAGGGCCCAATGAGCAGTTCTTC.

The table lists this clonotype with a few counts. This sequence joins TRBV2 and TRBJ2-7; perhaps TRBD2 as D (6 bases). This CDR3 is 14 amino acids long. The germline V gene has CDR1 SNHLY and CDR2 FYNNEI. V was shortened by 3 bases and J by 3 bases, with 12 bases between the two germline ends. CDR3 nucleotide sequence: TGTGCCAGCAGTGAGATGGCTAGCGTCTACGAGCAGTACTTC. It translates to CASSEMASVYEQYF.

The CDR3 DNA is TGCGCCAGCAGCTTCGCTTGGGACAGCTCCTACGAGCAGTACTTC. This sequence encodes CASSFAWDSSYEQYF. The chain links TRBV5-1 to TRBJ2-7; 7 bases fit TRBD1. After removal of 2 bases from V and 0 bases from J, the junction contained 5 bases not matched to a gene. CDR1 is SGHRS, CDR2 YFSETQ, per germline. The CDR3 is 15 residues long. Filled out from reference TRBV5-1 and TRBJ2-7, the complete variable domain reads KAGVTQTPRYLIKTRGQQVTLSCSPISGHRSVSWYQQTPGQGLQFLFEYFSETQRNKGNFPGRFSGRQFSNSRSEMNVSTLELGDSALYLCASSFAWDSSYEQYFGPGTRLTVT.

The chain combines TRBV2 with TRBJ2-5; 7 nucleotides match TRBD1. V lost 5 bases to trimming and J lost 5 bases; unmatched junction nucleotides: 2. Germline CDR1 and CDR2: SNHLY and FYNNEI. CDR3 length: 12 residues. The CDR3 region is CASSLRGETQYF. As DNA, the CDR3 is TGTGCCAGCAGTCTCAGGGGGGAGACCCAGTACTTC. Based on the CDR3 plus reference TRBV2 and TRBJ2-5, the full variable domain is EPEVTQTPSHQVTQMGQEVILRCVPISNHLYFYWYRQILGQKVEFLVSFYNNEISEKSEIFDDQFSVERPDGSNFTLKIRSTKLEDSAMYFCASSLRGETQYFGPGTRLLVL.

The chain is built from TRBV28 and TRBJ1-5; TRBD1 matches at 8 bases. CDR1 MDHEN and CDR2 SYDVKM come from the germline V gene. CDR3 length: 14 amino acids. The junction had 3 bases not matched to a gene; V was cut back by 6 bases and J by 2 bases. The CDR3 coding sequence is TGTGCCAGCAGCCGGACAGGGCGCAATCAGCCCCAGCATTTT. Its translation is CASSRTGRNQPQHF. Using reference TRBV28 and TRBJ1-5 for the parts outside the CDR3, the full variable domain is DVKVTQSSRYLVKRTGEKVFLECVQDMDHENMFWYRQDPGLGLRLIYFSYDVKMKEKGDIPEGYSVSREKKERFSLILESASTNQTSMYLCASSRTGRNQPQHFGDGTRLSIL.

The chain employs TRBV20-1 and TRBJ2-1; 12 nucleotides match TRBD1. The V segment lost 3 bases and the J segment 8 bases; nucleotides outside the gene matches: 5. This CDR3 has 14 amino acids. Germline lookup yields CDR1 DFQATT and CDR2 SNEGSKA (reference sequence). The CDR3 here is CSASRDRGPDEQFF. The CDR3 nucleotides read TGCAGTGCTAGCCGGGACAGGGGGCCGGATGAGCAGTTCTTC.

The V gene is TRBV12-3 or TRBV12-4, the J gene TRBJ2-3, with TRBD2 matching over 10 bases. The CDR3 length is 14 residues. The junction had 7 bases not matched to a gene; V was cut back by 6 bases and J by 7 bases. The CDR3 DNA reads TGTGCCAGCAGAACTAGCGGGATTCTCCATACGCAGTATTTT. As protein: CASRTSGILHTQYF.

This chain uses TRBV7-9 with TRBJ2-5; D not certain. Trimming stripped 5 bases from V and 1 base from J, with 14 bases between. The CDR3 is 15 residues long. Looked up from germline, CDR1 is SEHNR and CDR2 is FQNEAQ (reference sequence). The CDR3 DNA reads TGTGCCAGCAGCGCAGTCCTCGGCTCCCAAGAGACCCAGTACTTC. Its protein product is CASSAVLGSQETQYF.

Here the CDR3 DNA reads TGTGCCAGCAGCTTCATATTCACAGATACGCAGTATTTT. Its translation: CASSFIFTDTQYF. The chain joins TRBV7-2 to TRBJ2-3; D is unclear. This CDR3 comprises 13 residues. Germline V gene lookup returns CDR1 SGHTA and CDR2 FQGNSA. V was shortened by 3 bases and J by 2 bases, with 6 bases between the two germline ends.

The chain carries TRBV15 and TRBJ2-2; D might be TRBD1 (6 bases). The germline V and J ends were trimmed by 0 bases and 6 bases, with 8 bases remaining between them. The germline V gene has CDR1 LNHNV and CDR2 YYDKDF (reference sequence). This CDR3 region has 14 residues. The CDR3 sequence: CATSRDRGPGELFF. DNA for the CDR3: TGTGCCACCAGCAGAGACAGGGGTCCCGGGGAGCTGTTTTTT.

V gene TRBV28 combines with J gene TRBJ2-2, with D perhaps matching TRBD1 (6 bases). The CDR3 loop spans 13 amino acids. The germline V gene encodes CDR1 MDHEN and CDR2 SYDVKM. Trimming shortened V by 7 bases and J by 4 bases, and 10 bases separated the two germline ends. The CDR3 loop is CASKGDGTGELFF. CDR3 DNA sequence: TGTGCCAGCAAGGGGGATGGCACCGGGGAGCTGTTTTTT.

The chain joins TRBV7-2 to TRBJ1-5; D is perhaps TRBD1 (6 bases). The CDR3 runs 15 residues. Germline V lookup: CDR1 SGHTA, CDR2 FQGNSA. V was clipped by 5 bases and J by 0 bases, with 11 bases between them. This chain's CDR3 is CASSPHRDSNQPQHF. In DNA form, the CDR3 reads TGTGCCAGCAGCCCTCACAGGGATAGCAATCAGCCCCAGCATTTT.